The 14 T cell receptor beta chains below come from one sample, sequenced in a study of blood T cells in healthy people across ages. With a J-beta primer mix and a sample-barcoded 5' primer, a second PCR ran 7 to 11 cycles. TCRdb redid the calling of the 5' RACE reads with MiXCR, one entry per CDR3 protein. Of approximately 1.5 million distinct CDR3 sequences in the sample, about 31% were seen once. The sequencing input was blood. The receptors stem from a woman under 40 in good health.

Comment on this clonotype: This may be a read error, as it is one base from a much larger clone. V usage is TRBV20-1 and J usage is TRBJ2-7; 7 bases are shared with TRBD2. Germline CDR1 and CDR2: DFQATT and SNEGSKA (reference sequence). The V and J ends lost 6 bases and 0 bases, in that order; junction bases with no gene match: 11. The CDR3 sequence is 15 residues long. This CDR3 is CSAPGRASGSYEQYF. DNA of the CDR3: TGCAGTGCACCAGGACGGGCTAGCGGCTCCTACGAGCAGTACTTC.

This clonotype has a single count. The junction departs from germline at one end; a sequencing error may be responsible. This rearrangement joins TRBV29-1 to TRBJ1-2; D unclear. The CDR3 covers 10 residues. Germline V CDR1 and CDR2: SQVTM, ANQGSEA. For the CDR3, the DNA is TGCGCGGCGGGGTACTATGACTACACCTTC. Encoded protein: CAAGYYDYTF.

Points on this clonotype: The junction departs from the called germline gene at one end, perhaps through a read error. The chain carries TRBV11-2 and TRBJ2-3; 11 nucleotides line up with TRBD2. This CDR3 comprises 15 residues. The germline CDR1 and CDR2 sequences are SGHAT and FQNNGV. CDR3 protein: CVSSFSGGAVDTQYF. The CDR3 region has the DNA TGTGTCAGCAGCTTTAGCGGGGGGGCCGTAGATACGCAGTATTTT.

A few counts support this clonotype. The rearrangement joins TRBV4-1 to TRBJ2-1, with a weak D call TRBD2 (5 bases). The CDR3 is 14 residues long. Germline-derived CDR1 and CDR2 are MGHRA and YSYEKL. With 1 base removed from V and 11 bases from J, the gap between germline ends came to 15 bases. Here the CDR3 reads CASSQGFRGNKQFF. CDR3 DNA sequence: TGCGCCAGCAGCCAAGGGTTCCGGGGTAATAAGCAGTTCTTC.

This clonotype has just one count. This chain uses TRBV4-1 with TRBJ1-3, with D unresolved. The V end lost 4 bases, the J end lost 4 bases, and 14 bases lay between the germline ends. Germline loops: CDR1 MGHRA, CDR2 YSYEKL. This CDR3 contains 15 residues. CDR3 coding DNA: TGCGCCAGCAGCCGTCTAGGTGCGGACGGAAACACCATATATTTT. It yields the protein CASSRLGADGNTIYF.

This sequence joins TRBV2 and TRBJ2-2, with no clear D. The V end lost 7 bases, the J end lost 1 base, and 7 bases lay between the germline ends. Germline CDR1 reads SNHLY; CDR2 reads FYNNEI. The CDR3 covers 13 residues. This chain's CDR3 is CASTGLNTGELFF. For the CDR3, the DNA is TGTGCCAGCACCGGATTGAACACCGGGGAGCTGTTTTTT.

Comment on this clonotype: A read error may produce the germline difference seen at one junction end. The chain links TRBV5-1 to TRBJ2-5; a possible D gene is TRBD2 (5 bases). CDR3 length: 14 residues. CDR1 and CDR2 (germline): SGHRS, YFSETQ. The CDR3 bases are TGTGCCAGCAGTTTGGTAGCGAACCAAGAGACCCAGTACTTC. It encodes CASSLVANQETQYF.

This chain uses TRBV28 with TRBJ2-7, with unresolved D. Germline V gene sequence: CDR1 MDHEN, CDR2 SYDVKM. The ends were cut back, 6 bases at V and 2 bases at J, with 14 bases in the middle. The CDR3 spans 14 residues. CDR3 residues: CASSSPLGTYEQYF. The CDR3 DNA is TGTGCCAGCAGCTCACCATTGGGGACCTACGAGCAGTACTTC.

Comment on this clonotype: An end of the junction does not agree with germline; a read error may underlie this. The rearrangement links TRBV3-1 to TRBJ2-7, with D unresolved. The germline CDR1 and CDR2 sequences are LGHDT and YNNKEL (reference sequence). This CDR3 spans 16 amino acids. The CDR3 sequence is CASSQDRAAHSYVQYF. The CDR3, as DNA: TGTGCCAGCAGCCAAGATCGGGCAGCGCACTCCTACGTGCAGTACTTC.

The V gene is TRBV7-2, the J gene TRBJ2-6; 9 nucleotides align to TRBD1. After removal of 5 bases from V and 0 bases from J, the junction contained 8 bases not matched to a gene. CDR1 and CDR2 from the germline V gene are SGHTA and FQGNSA. There are 18 residues in the CDR3. Here the CDR3 DNA reads TGTGCCAGCAGCCTGACCGGGACAGGGTACTCTGGGGCCAACGTCCTGACTTTC. This gives the protein CASSLTGTGYSGANVLTF.

The chain employs TRBV30 and TRBJ2-1; 9 bases fit TRBD2. Germline V gene sequence: CDR1 GTSNPN, CDR2 SVGIG (reference sequence). The V and J ends lost 5 bases and 6 bases, in that order; junction bases with no gene match: 20. The CDR3 spans 18 residues. The CDR3 DNA is TGTGCCTGGCTCCCTCCGGGACTAGCAAAGGTAAAGGGCAATGAGCAGTTCTTC. Its protein is CAWLPPGLAKVKGNEQFF.

Concerning this clonotype: A much more abundant neighbour one base away suggests this may be a read error. This chain connects TRBV6-5 to TRBJ2-5, with 7 bases that match TRBD2. Germline V gene lookup returns CDR1 MNHEY and CDR2 SVGAGI. The CDR3 extends over 15 amino acids. The V gene end was trimmed by 4 bases and the J gene end by 1 base; junction bases not matched to a gene: 6. This chain's CDR3 is CASSCSGGTQETQYF. CDR3 DNA sequence: TGTGCCAGCAGTTGCTCGGGGGGAACCCAAGAGACCCAGTACTTC.

This clonotype was seen only a few times. The chain links TRBV9 to TRBJ2-1, with D possibly TRBD1 on 5 matching bases. Trimming took off 3 bases at V and 7 bases at J, with 14 bases between the two ends. This CDR3 has 14 amino acids. CDR1 and CDR2 (germline): SGDLS, YYNGEE. The CDR3 protein is CASSGGRSVNEQFF. The CDR3 DNA reads as TGTGCCAGCAGCGGGGGCAGAAGCGTAAATGAGCAGTTCTTC.

This clonotype was detected ten times or more. V is TRBV12-3 or TRBV12-4 and J is TRBJ2-1; tentatively, D is TRBD1 (6 bases). The CDR3 runs to 15 residues. V was clipped by 3 bases and J by 7 bases, with 16 bases between them. CDR3 DNA: TGTGCCAGCAGTTTCCGTGCAGGGGTGGGGAATGAGCAGTTCTTC. Protein: CASSFRAGVGNEQFF.